This passage covers 18 T cell receptor beta chains from one sample sequenced in a study of blood T cell repertoires in COVID-19. The method was immunoSEQ multiplex PCR; TCRdb's version includes in-frame clones alone and lacks a portion of them. The sample records around 310,000 clones, roughly 89% being singletons. Sequencing input: PBMCs or T cells enriched from blood (not recorded which). These receptors were obtained from a woman between 25 and 40 years old who had recovered from COVID-19.

The rearrangement joins TRBV5-1 to TRBJ2-7; D gene uncertain. Trimming took 0 bases from V and 6 from J, leaving 13 bases between them. The CDR3 is 14 residues long. CDR1 is SGHRS and CDR2 is YFSETQ in the germline V gene. Here the CDR3 reads CASSLALPYGEQYF. CDR3 DNA sequence: TGCGCCAGCAGCTTGGCCTTGCCGTACGGCGAGCAGTACTTC.

V is TRBV3-1 (or the pseudogene TRBV3-2) and J is TRBJ2-5; 7 bases fit TRBD2. The length of the CDR3 is 14 residues. With 11 bases clipped from V and 3 bases from J, the junction kept 12 bases outside the gene matches. Germline loops: CDR1 LGHDT, CDR2 YNNKEL (reference sequence). In DNA form, the CDR3 reads TGTGCCGCAAGCAGGCTAGCGGTGAAAGAGACCCAGTACTTC. Protein product: CAASRLAVKETQYF.

The gene calls are TRBV5-1 and TRBJ2-6; D is possibly TRBD2 (7 bases). Trimming stripped 0 bases from V and 0 bases from J, with 13 bases between. Germline loops: CDR1 SGHRS, CDR2 YFSETQ. The CDR3 loop spans 18 amino acids. CDR3 DNA: TGCGCCAGCAGCTTGGAGGGGGGACTAAGCTCTGGGGCCAACGTCCTGACTTTC. It is translated as CASSLEGGLSSGANVLTF. Variable domain in full (rest from reference TRBV5-1 and TRBJ2-6): KAGVTQTPRYLIKTRGQQVTLSCSPISGHRSVSWYQQTPGQGLQFLFEYFSETQRNKGNFPGRFSGRQFSNSRSEMNVSTLELGDSALYLCASSLEGGLSSGANVLTFGAGSRLTVL.

About this clone: A read error may account for a junction end that differs from germline. The genes are TRBV9 and TRBJ2-3; 7 nucleotides line up with TRBD1. CDR1 is SGDLS, CDR2 YYNGEE, per germline. The CDR3 totals 14 residues. CDR3 nucleotides: TGTGCCAGCAGCCCATGGGACAGCACGGATACGCAGTATTTT. Protein sequence: CASSPWDSTDTQYF. Looking up the rest from reference TRBV9 and TRBJ2-3 gives the full variable domain: DSGVTQTPKHLITATGQRVTLRCSPRSGDLSVYWYQQSLDQGLQFLIQYYNGEERAKGNILERFSAQQFPDLHSELNLSSLELGDSALYFCASSPWDSTDTQYFGPGTRLTVL.

This chain connects TRBV9 to TRBJ1-4; no firm D call. Trimming took off 4 bases at V and 0 bases at J, with 13 bases between the two ends. In germline, CDR1 is SGDLS, CDR2 YYNGEE. The CDR3 runs 16 residues. CDR3 loop: CASSFSLRTTNEKLFF. The CDR3 region has the DNA TGTGCCAGCAGCTTTAGCCTTCGGACAACTAATGAAAAACTGTTTTTT.

This chain links TRBV12-3 or TRBV12-4 with TRBJ2-1; TRBD1 matches 7 bases. This CDR3 is built from 13 residues. The V and J ends lost 6 bases and 6 bases, in that order; junction bases with no gene match: 5. The CDR3 reads CASRRGQINEQFF. The CDR3 DNA reads TGTGCCAGCAGACGGGGACAGATCAATGAGCAGTTCTTC.

This rearrangement joins TRBV7-2 to TRBJ1-1; D is perhaps TRBD1 (6 bases). This CDR3 has 14 amino acids. CDR1 and CDR2 (germline): SGHTA, FQGNSA. Trimming removed 3 bases from V and 0 bases from J, with 8 bases in between. CDR3: CASSFTGMNTEAFF. CDR3 in DNA: TGTGCCAGCAGCTTTACAGGGATGAACACTGAAGCTTTCTTT.

The V call is TRBV14, the J call TRBJ1-2; 7 bases agree with TRBD1. Per the germline V gene, CDR1 is SGHDN and CDR2 is FVKESK. The V gene end was trimmed by 4 bases and the J gene end by 5 bases; junction bases not matched to a gene: 10. The CDR3 is 15 amino acids. The chain's CDR3 is CASSRGTVKGYGYTF. The CDR3 nucleotides read TGTGCCAGCAGCCGCGGGACAGTCAAAGGATATGGCTACACCTTC.

V and J are TRBV27 and TRBJ2-1, with 8 bases identical to TRBD2. This CDR3 is built from 16 residues. The V segment lost 4 bases and the J segment 4 bases; nucleotides outside the gene matches: 9. Germline lookup yields CDR1 MNHEY and CDR2 SMNVEV (reference sequence). CDR3 sequence reads: CASSSYASGQYNEQFF. The DNA of the CDR3 is TGTGCCAGCAGTTCCTACGCTAGCGGGCAGTACAATGAGCAGTTCTTC.

V is TRBV10-3 and J is TRBJ1-5; D may be TRBD1 (6 bases). The length of the CDR3 is 13 residues. Germline CDR1 and CDR2: ENHRY and SYGVKD. The V end was cut by 5 bases, the J end by 5 bases, with 10 bases between. The CDR3 DNA sequence: TGTGCCATCAGTCAACAGGGAGATCAGCCCCAGCATTTT. Amino acid sequence: CAISQQGDQPQHF.

The chain combines TRBV11-2 with TRBJ2-4, with D perhaps matching TRBD1 (6 bases). Germline V gives CDR1 SGHAT, CDR2 FQNNGV. The CDR3 is made up of 14 amino acids. The V end was cut by 5 bases, the J end by 8 bases, with 16 bases between. The CDR3 is CASSTSGVGYIQYF. For the CDR3, the DNA is TGTGCCAGCAGCACCTCAGGGGTTGGATACATTCAGTACTTC.

The rearrangement uses TRBV13 and TRBJ2-3, with 11 bases that match TRBD2. CDR1 is PRHDT, CDR2 FYEKMQ, per germline (reference sequence). The CDR3 is made up of 15 amino acids. V dropped 6 bases and J dropped 4; count of bases not matched to a gene: 6. In DNA, the CDR3 is TGTGCCAGCAGGCCGGGGACTAGCGGATCAGATACGCAGTATTTT. Translating it yields CASRPGTSGSDTQYF.

The V call is TRBV5-6, the J call TRBJ1-1; tentative D call: TRBD1 (6 bases). The CDR3 sequence is 14 residues long. In germline, CDR1 is SGHDT, CDR2 YYEEEE. Trimming cost V 4 bases and J 1 base, with 11 bases left between them. CDR3 DNA: TGTGCCAGCAGCGGGCCAGGGGAGAACACTGAAGCTTTCTTT. Translation: CASSGPGENTEAFF.

The rearrangement links TRBV19 to TRBJ2-3; D perhaps matches TRBD2 (6 bases). V was shortened by 8 bases and J by 6 bases, with 18 bases between the two germline ends. The CDR3 is made up of 14 amino acids. Germline lookup yields CDR1 LNHDA and CDR2 SQIVND (reference sequence). The CDR3 loop is CASSPRDYPDTQYF. The CDR3 nucleotides are TGTGCCAGTTCACCGCGGGATTACCCCGATACGCAGTATTTT.

This rearrangement joins TRBV19 to TRBJ2-2, with 10 bases identical to TRBD1. Germline loops: CDR1 LNHDA, CDR2 SQIVND (reference sequence). The V and J ends lost 11 bases and 6 bases, in that order; junction bases with no gene match: 9. This CDR3 has 14 residues. CDR3 coding DNA: TGTGCCTTTGCCGGGACAGGGGATCCCGGGGAGCTGTTTTTT. This translates into CAFAGTGDPGELFF.

J is TRBJ1-2 and V is TRBV30; 7 bases are shared with TRBD1. The CDR3 contains 14 residues. Germline assignment: CDR1 GTSNPN and CDR2 SVGIG (reference sequence). V dropped 3 bases and J dropped 8; count of bases not matched to a gene: 12. CDR3 sequence (DNA): TGTGCCTGGAGACCCTCGACAGGGTCTGACGGCTACACCTTC. Protein product: CAWRPSTGSDGYTF. The complete variable domain, with remaining parts taken from reference TRBV30 and TRBJ1-2, reads SQTIHQWPATLVQPVGSPLSLECTVEGTSNPNLYWYRQAAGRGLQLLFYSVGIGQISSEVPQNLSASRPQDRQFILSSKKLLLSDSGFYLCAWRPSTGSDGYTFGSGTRLTVV.

The chain employs TRBV10-3 and TRBJ1-5; D unclear. The CDR3 length is 16 residues. The V end lost 4 bases, the J end lost 0 bases, and 13 bases lay between the germline ends. Germline values: CDR1 ENHRY, CDR2 SYGVKD. The CDR3 bases are TGTGCCATCAGTGGTTTGCCGACATCTAGCAATCAGCCCCAGCATTTT. This codes for CAISGLPTSSNQPQHF.

This rearrangement joins TRBV27 to TRBJ1-6; maybe TRBD1 (5 bases). The CDR3 extends over 13 amino acids. Trimming cost V 3 bases and J 10 bases, with 10 bases left between them. CDR1 MNHEY and CDR2 SMNVEV come from the germline V gene (reference sequence). In nucleotides, the CDR3 is TGTGCCAGCAGTTTGGGCAGGGAATCACCCCTCCACTTT. Translating it yields CASSLGRESPLHF.